The sequence of this TCR beta chain was determined in a study of T cell responses to AZD1222 COVID-19 vaccine. Study conclusions and caveats: Repertoires were sampled only after the peak T cell response. Unmutated variant regions reportedly attract nearly half of all spike-specific TCRs.

On this clone: Its antigen is undetermined.

The J segment lost 5 bases and the V segment lost 4 bases, leaving 6 bases of the junction unmatched. Germline V gene lookup returns CDR1 KGHDR and CDR2 SFDVKD. The CDR3 is made up of 15 amino acids. Method: immunoSEQ multiplex PCR; TCRdb's copy keeps in-frame clones and lacks some. The table shows 130,000 or so clones, with 80% to 95% occurring only once. The clonotype was recovered from an adult in good health. The V gene is TRBV24-1, the J gene TRBJ2-5; TRBD1 agrees at 10 bases. Sample: peripheral blood, taken on day 0 of AZD1222 vaccination. The CDR3 loop reads CATSEVTGGEETQYF. The DNA for the CDR3 is TGTGCCACCAGTGAAGTGACAGGGGGCGAGGAGACCCAGTACTTC.